Shown below are 7 T cell receptor beta chains from a single sample sequenced in a study of T cell changes during pregnancy in multiple sclerosis. TCRdb keeps only in-frame clones here, not all; method: immunoSEQ multiplex PCR. The sample has 60,000 to 70,000 clones, 91% seen once. Sequenced here: peripheral blood, sampled after pregnancy. These receptors were taken from a female donor in good health, enrolled as a control in a pregnancy study.

The chain couples TRBV14 to TRBJ2-7, with 8 bases fitting TRBD2. Looked up from germline, CDR1 is SGHDN and CDR2 is FVKESK. The trim removed 2 bases at V and 7 bases at J, leaving 4 bases unmatched. CDR3 size: 13 residues. The CDR3 DNA follows: TGTGCCAGCAGCCAATCGGGGGGGGTTGAGCAGTACTTC. Its translation is CASSQSGGVEQYF.

The chain joins TRBV7-3 to TRBJ2-3; 7 bases agree with TRBD2. V shed 4 bases and J 1 base; nucleotides not matched to a gene: 8. CDR1 is SGHTA and CDR2 is FQGTGA in the germline V gene. The CDR3 has 16 residues. The CDR3 bases are TGTGCCAGCAGCTCCCCGGGGAGGGTTGGCACAGATACGCAGTATTTT. This codes for CASSSPGRVGTDTQYF.

The rearrangement joins TRBV9 to TRBJ2-3, with TRBD1 matching over 7 bases. Germline CDR1 and CDR2: SGDLS and YYNGEE. The CDR3 consists of 14 residues. V lost 0 bases and J lost 5; bases outside the gene matches: 3. The DNA of the CDR3 is TGTGCCAGCAGCGTAGATGACAGGGAAGATACGCAGTATTTT. It yields the protein CASSVDDREDTQYF. The variable domain in full, with the rest retrieved from reference TRBV9 and TRBJ2-3, is DSGVTQTPKHLITATGQRVTLRCSPRSGDLSVYWYQQSLDQGLQFLIQYYNGEERAKGNILERFSAQQFPDLHSELNLSSLELGDSALYFCASSVDDREDTQYFGPGTRLTVL.

J is TRBJ2-2 and V is TRBV9; 7 bases align to TRBD2. This CDR3 is 15 amino acids long. The germline V gene encodes CDR1 SGDLS and CDR2 YYNGEE. The V and J ends lost 4 bases and 4 bases, in that order; junction bases with no gene match: 7. CDR3 bases: TGTGCCAGCAGCCCCCGGACTAGGGGCACCGGGGAGCTGTTTTTT. It yields the protein CASSPRTRGTGELFF.

The J gene is TRBJ1-4, the V gene TRBV7-9; D not resolved. Germline V gives CDR1 SEHNR, CDR2 FQNEAQ (reference sequence). This CDR3 spans 17 amino acids. Trimming shortened V by 3 bases and J by 3 bases, and 17 bases separated the two germline ends. In DNA form, the CDR3 reads TGTGCCAGCAGCTTGATTTTAGAGGGTAGAGCTAATGAAAAACTGTTTTTT. This translates into CASSLILEGRANEKLFF.

This sequence joins TRBV4-2 and TRBJ2-1, with D perhaps TRBD2 (5 bases). Germline CDR1 and CDR2: LGHNA and YNFKEQ. The V gene lost 0 bases and the J gene lost 4 bases, with 10 bases spanning the gap. This CDR3 has 15 amino acids. CDR3 sequence reads: CASSQDRRQYNEQFF. The CDR3, as DNA: TGTGCCAGCAGCCAAGATCGGAGGCAGTACAATGAGCAGTTCTTC.

The J gene is TRBJ1-6, the V gene TRBV11-3; tentatively, D is TRBD1 (5 bases). Per germline, CDR1 SGHNT and CDR2 YENEEA. CDR3 length: 15 residues. Trimming cost V 0 bases and J 7 bases, with 10 bases left between them. CDR3 DNA sequence: TGTGCCAGCAGCTTAGATGGGCGGGGGAATTCACCCCTCCACTTT. Encoded protein: CASSLDGRGNSPLHF.